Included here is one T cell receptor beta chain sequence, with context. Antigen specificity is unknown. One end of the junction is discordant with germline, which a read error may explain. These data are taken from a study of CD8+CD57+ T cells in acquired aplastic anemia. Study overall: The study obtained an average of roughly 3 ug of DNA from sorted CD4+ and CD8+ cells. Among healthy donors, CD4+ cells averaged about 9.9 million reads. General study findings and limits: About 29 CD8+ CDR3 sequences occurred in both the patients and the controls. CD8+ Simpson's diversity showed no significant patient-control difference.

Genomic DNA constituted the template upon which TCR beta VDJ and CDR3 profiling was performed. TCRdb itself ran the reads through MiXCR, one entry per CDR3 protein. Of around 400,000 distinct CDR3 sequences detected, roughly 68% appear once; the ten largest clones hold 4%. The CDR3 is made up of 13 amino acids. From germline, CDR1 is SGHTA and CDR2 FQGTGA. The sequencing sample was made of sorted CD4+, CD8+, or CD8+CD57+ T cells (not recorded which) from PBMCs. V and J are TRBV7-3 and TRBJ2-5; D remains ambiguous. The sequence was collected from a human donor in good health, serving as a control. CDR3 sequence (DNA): TGTGCCAGCAGCTTCGATACCGACGAGACCTGGCTCTTC. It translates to CASSFDTDETWLF.